Listed here is a single T cell receptor (beta chain). This clonotype showed up many times. This receptor's antigen is unknown. No much larger clone exists at a distance of one base, and base qualities are not known. This entry is derived from a study of CD8 T cells in ankylosing spondylitis (dated by TCRdb to about 2017). Some background on the complete study: The study profiled T cell receptor beta repertoires in healthy donors and ankylosing spondylitis patients to find disease-linked TCR variants. The full study cohort comprised about 25 ankylosing spondylitis patients and over 95 healthy donors. Peripheral blood samples were taken, and synovial fluid was additionally collected from ankylosing spondylitis patients.

Per the germline V gene (reference sequence), LGHDT is the CDR1 and YNNKEL is the CDR2. Reading from cysteine to phenylalanine, the CDR3 counts 15 amino acids. CDR3 DNA is the only sequence kept; it has 45 bases, read in frame from the first base. V lost 3 bases and J lost 0 bases; the stretch between them is 6 bases long. Instrument used: Illumina HiSeq 2500. TCR beta libraries were prepared by quantitative 5'-RACE with molecular barcodes. The published analysis was carried out like this. Disease-linked TCR variants were identified with a new computational method built on a probabilistic model of VDJ rearrangement. TCRdb reprocessing: public reads trimmed at Q25 with fastp, clones called with MiXCR, in-frame beta chains kept. When rows share a CDR3 protein, they turn into one entry using the most common DNA and genes. The V and J calls follow TCRdb's processing rather than the paper's. A total of around 130,000 distinct CDR3 sequences appear in this sample, about 6.4% of them only once. The ten top clones hold 10% to 15% of the sample.

Broader findings and caveats from the paper: The disease-linked clones had a CD8+ phenotype and were found at relatively low frequencies in peripheral blood. Some of the motif variants had been reported before in the synovial fluid and blood of reactive arthritis patients, a finding that suggests common disease-initiation mechanisms. A TCR beta motif of several highly homologous amino acid variants appeared characteristic of blood from ankylosing spondylitis patients. According to the report, matched synovial fluid samples from ankylosing spondylitis patients were significantly enriched for the disease-linked clones.

Recombination joined TRBV3-1 with TRBJ2-6, with no reliable assignment of the D segment. The receptor's source is a male donor with ankylosing spondylitis or in good health (not recorded which). Sequenced sample: blood, either unsorted or a sorted T cell fraction (not recorded which). The sequence in DNA is TGTGCCAGCAGCCATGCGCGCTCTGGGGCCAACGTCCTGACTTTC. It translates to CASSHARSGANVLTF.